This TCR beta chain was obtained from a study of blood T cell repertoires in COVID-19. In its sample, this clone was seen a few times. Data came from immunoSEQ multiplex PCR; TCRdb stores just in-frame clones and leaves some out. The data hold 150,000 or so clones, with 65% to 85% observed a single time. The V gene end was trimmed by 4 bases and the J gene end by 2 bases; junction bases not matched to a gene: 11. CDR3 length: 16 amino acids. Germline values: CDR1 SGHRS, CDR2 YFSETQ. Enrollees, about 18 to 95 years old, lived in 24 US areas. The sample comprised PBMCs or T cells enriched from blood (not recorded which). The chain uses TRBV5-1 and TRBJ1-1; 7 positions agree with TRBD1. The receptor comes from a woman aged 55-70 years who had recovered from COVID-19. CDR3 in DNA: TGCGCCAGCAGCCCGGGCGGTACAGGGGATAACACTGAAGCTTTCTTT. Amino acids: CASSPGGTGDNTEAFF.